One sample yielded the 23 T cell receptor beta chains listed below, sequenced in a study of immune evolution from preneoplasia to lung adenocarcinoma (TCRdb year 2021). The library was prepared using the immunoSEQ multiplex PCR assay. This is the immuneACCESS table as TCRdb keeps it, with only in-frame sequences that have V and J called. A part of the clones is gone; compared with another copy, unresolved V genes explain less than half, and the rest is unexplained. The sample profile shows 6,000 to 10,000 clones; 83% of them were found once. Of the sample, under 3.5% is held by the ten largest clones. The sample consisted of FFPE minimally invasive lung adenocarcinoma tissue. The cell subset or site label of this sample denotes: micro-invasive lung adenocarcinoma (MIA). These receptors were collected from a person aged 65-85 years with lung adenocarcinoma.

The chain employs TRBV10-3 and TRBJ2-1; 7 bases match TRBD2. Germline-derived CDR1 and CDR2 are ENHRY and SYGVKD. This CDR3 has 14 residues. The V and J ends lost 6 bases and 10 bases, in that order; junction bases with no gene match: 12. CDR3 region: CAIRASRGSGEQFF. DNA for the CDR3: TGTGCCATCAGGGCCTCCCGCGGGAGTGGAGAGCAGTTCTTC.

The chain has TRBV28 and TRBJ1-1; D gene ambiguous. The CDR3 has 11 residues. The V gene lost 6 bases and the J gene lost 3 bases, with 5 bases spanning the gap. From germline, CDR1 is MDHEN and CDR2 SYDVKM. The CDR3: CASSLYTEAFF. The DNA of the CDR3 is TGTGCCAGCAGCCTGTACACTGAAGCTTTCTTT. Based on the CDR3 plus reference TRBV28 and TRBJ1-1, the full variable domain is DVKVTQSSRYLVKRTGEKVFLECVQDMDHENMFWYRQDPGLGLRLIYFSYDVKMKEKGDIPEGYSVSREKKERFSLILESASTNQTSMYLCASSLYTEAFFGQGTRLTVV.

This clone qualifies as large (0.1 to 1%). This chain links TRBV7-9 with TRBJ1-2; D possibly corresponds to TRBD1 (6 bases). The germline gives CDR1 SEHNR, CDR2 FQNEAQ (reference sequence). The germline V and J ends were trimmed by 7 bases and 8 bases, with 14 bases remaining between them. The CDR3 contains 12 residues. CDR3 residues: CASTRGLRGYTF. Here the CDR3 DNA reads TGTGCCAGCACCAGGGGCCTTCGAGGCTACACCTTC. The whole variable domain, filled in from reference TRBV7-9 and TRBJ1-2, reads DTGVSQNPRHKITKRGQNVTFRCDPISEHNRLYWYRQTLGQGPEFLTYFQNEAQLEKSRLLSDRFSAERPKGSFSTLEIQRTEQGDSAMYLCASTRGLRGYTFGSGTRLTVV.

The CDR3 nucleotides are TGTGCCAGCAGCGAGGGACAGGGCGAGACCCAGCATTTT. This codes for CASSEGQGETQHF. The gene calls are TRBV9 and TRBJ1-5; 9 bases fit TRBD1. The V gene's germline CDR1 is SGDLS and CDR2 YYNGEE. This CDR3 has 13 amino acids. With 3 bases clipped from V and 11 bases from J, the junction kept 6 bases outside the gene matches.

This rearrangement joins TRBV29-1 to TRBJ2-7, with TRBD1 matching over 8 bases. The CDR3 loop spans 13 amino acids. Germline V gene sequence: CDR1 SQVTM, CDR2 ANQGSEA. Germline trimming cut 6 bases from V and 2 bases from J; bases unmatched to any gene: 6. In DNA, the CDR3 is TGCAGCGTCGGACAGGGACTTACCTACGAGCAGTACTTC. Translating gives CSVGQGLTYEQYF.

V is TRBV6-5 and J is TRBJ2-3, with D unclear. There are 11 residues in the CDR3. Trimming removed 6 bases at V and 2 bases at J, with 3 bases between. Germline CDR1 reads MNHEY; CDR2 reads SVGAGI. The CDR3 DNA reads TGTGCCAGCAGGTACACAGATACGCAGTATTTT. It translates to CASRYTDTQYF.

The chain uses TRBV7-9 and TRBJ2-2; TRBD1 aligns across 8 bases. Germline CDR1 reads SEHNR; CDR2 reads FQNEAQ (reference sequence). J lost 4 bases, V lost 4 bases, and 8 bases had no gene match. The CDR3 length is 16 residues. The CDR3 sequence is CASSYTRGLGTGELFF. CDR3 DNA: TGTGCCAGCAGCTACACCAGGGGGCTCGGCACCGGGGAGCTGTTTTTT.

Written as DNA, the CDR3 is TGTGCCAGCAGTGAACGGATCGGGTCTCGCACCGGGGAGCTGTTTTTT. Amino acid sequence: CASSERIGSRTGELFF. The chain carries TRBV6-1 and TRBJ2-2; D is unresolved. Looked up from germline, CDR1 is MNHNS and CDR2 is SASEGT. CDR3 length: 16 residues. Trimming took off 2 bases at V and 4 bases at J, with 14 bases between the two ends.

The gene calls are TRBV9 and TRBJ1-6, with D unresolved. CDR3 length: 13 residues. The germline V and J ends were trimmed by 0 bases and 8 bases, with 6 bases remaining between them. Germline CDR1 reads SGDLS; CDR2 reads YYNGEE. The CDR3, as DNA: TGTGCCAGCAGCGTAGACGTAGATTCACCCCTCCACTTT. It specifies CASSVDVDSPLHF.

The chain carries TRBV7-9 and TRBJ1-1; weak D call: TRBD1 (6 bases). Between the trimmed V and J ends, which lost 1 base and 11 bases, there was a span of 11 bases. The CDR3 is 12 residues long. Germline CDR1 is SEHNR and CDR2 is FQNEAQ (reference sequence). The CDR3 bases are TGTGCCAGCAGCTTAGACAGGGACTACGCTTTCTTT. Translating gives CASSLDRDYAFF.

CDR3 protein: CASRGSERYGYTF. As DNA, the CDR3 is TGTGCCAGCCGGGGCTCCGAGAGATATGGCTACACCTTC. The rearrangement links TRBV7-8 to TRBJ1-2; a possible D gene is TRBD1 (5 bases). The CDR3 extends over 13 amino acids. V was clipped by 8 bases and J by 5 bases, with 15 bases between them. Germline loops: CDR1 SGHVS, CDR2 FQNEAQ.

This clone has just one count. The chain employs TRBV5-1 and TRBJ2-5; D is possibly TRBD1 (5 bases). Germline V gives CDR1 SGHRS, CDR2 YFSETQ. The ends were cut back, 0 bases at V and 7 bases at J, with 16 bases in the middle. This CDR3 is built from 15 residues. CDR3 sequence (DNA): TGCGCCAGCAGCTTGGCCCCCAGGGCTGGTGGGACCCAGTACTTC. Translating it yields CASSLAPRAGGTQYF.

This CDR3 is CASSSTSGGQQFF. The CDR3 bases are TGTGCCAGCAGCTCCACTAGCGGGGGACAGCAGTTCTTC. V usage is TRBV5-4 and J usage is TRBJ2-1, with 11 bases identical to TRBD2. CDR3 length equals 13 residues. Germline loops: CDR1 SGHNT, CDR2 YYREEE (reference sequence). J lost 11 bases, V lost 3 bases, and 4 bases had no gene match.

The gene calls are TRBV7-9 and TRBJ2-7; D is possibly TRBD2 (7 bases). Germline V gene lookup returns CDR1 SEHNR and CDR2 FQNEAQ (reference sequence). The CDR3 has 12 amino acids. Trimming cost V 10 bases and J 4 bases, with 14 bases left between them. The CDR3 reads CATGEGSYEQYF. In DNA, the CDR3 is TGTGCCACAGGGGAGGGGTCTTACGAGCAGTACTTC.

The J gene is TRBJ2-2, the V gene TRBV28; the D gene is possibly TRBD2 (5 bases). This CDR3 is 15 amino acids long. Germline V gene sequence: CDR1 MDHEN, CDR2 SYDVKM. Trimming pared 6 bases from V and 4 bases from J, leaving 15 bases between. CDR3 loop: CASRKLGDSTGELFF. The CDR3 DNA follows: TGTGCCAGCAGGAAACTCGGGGATAGCACCGGGGAGCTGTTTTTT.

In its sample, this clone was seen once. This chain joins TRBV4-1 and TRBJ1-1, with D maybe TRBD1 (6 bases). V was clipped by 6 bases and J by 4 bases, with 12 bases between them. Germline assignment: CDR1 MGHRA and CDR2 YSYEKL. This CDR3 region has 13 residues. The CDR3 sequence is CASRGHRGTEAFF. CDR3 DNA sequence: TGCGCCAGCAGGGGACACCGGGGCACTGAAGCTTTCTTT.

The rearrangement joins TRBV19 to TRBJ2-3; 8 bases map to TRBD1. Germline V gene lookup returns CDR1 LNHDA and CDR2 SQIVND (reference sequence). V lost 0 bases, J lost 4 bases, and 6 bases stayed unmatched. There are 16 residues in the CDR3. CDR3 residues: CASSIDSAGQADTQYF. CDR3 nucleotide sequence: TGTGCCAGTAGTATAGATAGTGCGGGACAGGCAGATACGCAGTATTTT.

Relative to its sample, this clone is medium-sized. V is TRBV6-5 and J is TRBJ2-2, with 8 bases that match TRBD1. After removal of 3 bases from V and 9 bases from J, the junction contained 9 bases not matched to a gene. The CDR3 runs to 15 residues. Germline values: CDR1 MNHEY, CDR2 SVGAGI. This CDR3 is CASSYWTGSRRELFF. The CDR3 coding sequence is TGTGCCAGCAGTTATTGGACAGGGAGTAGACGGGAGCTGTTTTTT.

The chain is built from TRBV5-1 and TRBJ2-5, with 12 nucleotides matching TRBD2. The CDR3 has 17 residues. The germline V gene encodes CDR1 SGHRS and CDR2 YFSETQ. The V gene end was trimmed by 2 bases and the J gene end by 5 bases; junction bases not matched to a gene: 10. The CDR3 protein is CASSFIASGGAEETQYF. The CDR3 region has the DNA TGCGCCAGCAGCTTTATCGCTAGCGGGGGGGCCGAGGAGACCCAGTACTTC. Supplemented by reference TRBV5-1 and TRBJ2-5, the full variable domain reads KAGVTQTPRYLIKTRGQQVTLSCSPISGHRSVSWYQQTPGQGLQFLFEYFSETQRNKGNFPGRFSGRQFSNSRSEMNVSTLELGDSALYLCASSFIASGGAEETQYFGPGTRLLVL.

The chain has TRBV30 and TRBJ1-1, with D possibly matching TRBD1 (5 bases). Per the germline V gene, CDR1 is GTSNPN and CDR2 is SVGIG (reference sequence). The CDR3 covers 16 residues. The ends were cut back, 4 bases at V and 5 bases at J, with 23 bases in the middle. CDR3 amino acids: CAWNDRRGALFTEAFF. The CDR3 DNA follows: TGTGCCTGGAATGACAGACGTGGTGCGCTTTTTACTGAAGCTTTCTTT.

The count of this clone is one. The rearrangement links TRBV7-9 to TRBJ1-2; no reliable D call. The CDR3 has 14 amino acids. The germline gives CDR1 SEHNR, CDR2 FQNEAQ (reference sequence). V was clipped by 1 base and J by 2 bases, with 8 bases between them. The CDR3 spells CASSLGGRNYGYTF. CDR3 sequence (DNA): TGTGCCAGCAGCTTAGGTGGACGGAACTATGGCTACACCTTC.

This clone came up a few times. Here the CDR3 reads CASSIGGMNTGELFF. CDR3 bases: TGCGCCAGCAGTATAGGGGGGATGAACACCGGGGAGCTGTTTTTT. The rearrangement links TRBV5-1 to TRBJ2-2; perhaps D is TRBD1 or TRBD2 (6 bases each). This CDR3 spans 15 amino acids. Germline CDR1 SGHRS, CDR2 YFSETQ. Trimming cost V 5 bases and J 1 base, with 12 bases left between them.

This chain connects TRBV7-9 to TRBJ1-5, with D perhaps matching TRBD1 (5 bases). Per the germline V gene, CDR1 is SEHNR and CDR2 is FQNEAQ (reference sequence). This CDR3 region has 13 residues. Trimming left V 8 bases short and J 8 bases short, with 16 bases between. CDR3 bases: TGTGCCAGCGGAAGGGGAATGCTTGAGCCCCAGCATTTT. It specifies CASGRGMLEPQHF. Full variable domain (rest looked up from reference TRBV7-9 and TRBJ1-5): DTGVSQNPRHKITKRGQNVTFRCDPISEHNRLYWYRQTLGQGPEFLTYFQNEAQLEKSRLLSDRFSAERPKGSFSTLEIQRTEQGDSAMYLCASGRGMLEPQHFGDGTRLSIL.